Listed below are T cell receptor beta chains from one sample, sequenced in a study of shared clonotypes between healthy human individuals. Measured with immunoSEQ multiplex PCR; TCRdb has only the in-frame clones, and not every one. The table includes roughly 2.2 million clones, approximately 90% detected once. The source material was naive CD4+ T cells from PBMCs. These receptors all stem from a young man in good health. Some clones in this sample may be carry-over from other donors' samples. Both conserved end residues are part of each CDR3. Each record gives: J gene, D gene, V gene, CDR3 protein. D genes are given only for firm matches.

j_call: TRBJ1-3; d_call: -; v_call: TRBV4-1; cdr3_aa: CASSQGTRVFSGNTIYF
j_call: TRBJ1-2; d_call: -; v_call: TRBV5-1; cdr3_aa: CASSPGSPLVNGYTF
j_call: TRBJ1-1; d_call: -; v_call: TRBV18; cdr3_aa: CASSARRGDTEAFF
j_call: TRBJ2-7; d_call: TRBD1; v_call: TRBV5-4; cdr3_aa: CASSWGQGYEQYF
j_call: TRBJ1-2; d_call: -; v_call: TRBV4-1; cdr3_aa: CASSGTSYGYTF
j_call: TRBJ2-5; d_call: -; v_call: TRBV28; cdr3_aa: CASKNQETQYF
j_call: TRBJ2-1; d_call: -; v_call: TRBV6-6; cdr3_aa: CASSQGLSSYNEQFF
j_call: TRBJ2-7; d_call: TRBD2; v_call: TRBV4-2; cdr3_aa: CASSQDSGAGGRISEQYF
j_call: TRBJ2-3; d_call: -; v_call: TRBV7-3; cdr3_aa: CASSLFSGRTDTQYF
j_call: TRBJ2-2; d_call: -; v_call: TRBV5-4; cdr3_aa: CASSTRPNTGELFF
j_call: TRBJ1-2; d_call: TRBD1; v_call: TRBV6-4; cdr3_aa: CASSGTGYGYTF
j_call: TRBJ2-1; d_call: TRBD2; v_call: TRBV6-5; cdr3_aa: CASSYGGTNNEQFF
j_call: TRBJ2-7; d_call: -; v_call: TRBV5-1; cdr3_aa: CASSLDVAAEQYF
j_call: TRBJ2-1; d_call: -; v_call: TRBV28; cdr3_aa: CASSFISSVQFF
j_call: TRBJ2-5; d_call: -; v_call: TRBV5-6; cdr3_aa: CASSLGREETQYF
j_call: TRBJ1-2; d_call: -; v_call: TRBV5-4; cdr3_aa: CASSFGRDTNYGYTF
j_call: TRBJ2-7; d_call: -; v_call: TRBV5-5; cdr3_aa: CASSDGRSRSSYEQYF
j_call: TRBJ2-6; d_call: TRBD1; v_call: TRBV27; cdr3_aa: CASLTGGSMGANVLTF
j_call: TRBJ2-7; d_call: -; v_call: TRBV5-1; cdr3_aa: CASSSHGRRYEQYF